The clone carrying this TCR beta chain was detected many times. The antigen is undetermined. Separate cDNA molecules each had unique molecular identifiers attached to them. TCRdb analysed the 5' RACE reads with MiXCR anew, one entry per CDR3 protein. Here the sample spans about 110,000 distinct CDR3 sequences, roughly 12% being singletons. This sample was included in a study of early T cells in non-severe SARS-CoV-2 infection. Overall study: Sequenced material consisted of bulk RNA (from unsorted whole blood), and chains were unpaired. Regarding the study as a whole: The study's VDJdb matching favored anti-spike CD8 responses and missed private and CD4 specificities.

Looked up from germline, CDR1 is DFQATT and CDR2 is SNEGSKA (reference sequence). CDR3 length equals 11 residues. Trimming pared 5 bases from V and 6 bases from J, leaving 10 bases between. Sequencing was performed on whole blood, taken at baseline. The chain links TRBV20-1 to TRBJ1-2; TRBD1 might be the D (6 bases). The receptor was isolated from an adult who was a healthcare worker with PCR-confirmed SARS-CoV-2 infection or an uninfected control (not recorded which). CDR3 DNA: TGCAGTGCTTGGGGGGCGCATGGCTACACCTTC. Translation gives CSAWGAHGYTF.